The 21 T cell receptor beta chains listed next were all sequenced from one sample in a study of cytomegalovirus exposure and HLA in healthy donors. Vbeta (60) and Jbeta (13) primers were used in the PCR. The data were produced by immunoSEQ multiplex PCR, yet TCRdb's version contains in-frame clones alone and is incomplete. The table includes around 130,000 clones, about 85% detected once. The sequenced sample consisted of PBMCs. Receptor source: a woman in her 30s in good health and CMV-seropositive.

The genes are TRBV5-5 and TRBJ2-7; 10 positions match TRBD1. Germline CDR1 is SGHKS and CDR2 is YYEKEE (reference sequence). This CDR3 region has 15 residues. After removal of 1 base from V and 1 base from J, the junction contained 2 bases not matched to a gene. Here the CDR3 reads CASSLRGQGSYEQYF. The DNA for the CDR3 is TGTGCCAGCAGCTTGAGGGGACAGGGGTCCTACGAGCAGTACTTC.

Written as DNA, the CDR3 is TGTGCCAGCAGCCAACCAGGGGCCGAGCAGTACTTC. Amino acids: CASSQPGAEQYF. The chain links TRBV4-2 to TRBJ2-7, with a tentative D call TRBD1 (6 bases). Trimming took off 2 bases at V and 6 bases at J, with 8 bases between the two ends. This CDR3 has 12 amino acids. Germline-derived CDR1 and CDR2 are LGHNA and YNFKEQ.

CDR3 nucleotides: TGTGCCAGCAGTAATCAGGAAACCTCCTACGAGCAGTACTTC. Translation: CASSNQETSYEQYF. V is TRBV2 and J is TRBJ2-7, with D unresolved. V lost 5 bases to trimming and J lost 0 bases, with 11 bases between them. CDR3 length: 14 amino acids. Germline CDR1 SNHLY, CDR2 FYNNEI. Supplemented by reference TRBV2 and TRBJ2-7, the full variable domain reads EPEVTQTPSHQVTQMGQEVILRCVPISNHLYFYWYRQILGQKVEFLVSFYNNEISEKSEIFDDQFSVERPDGSNFTLKIRSTKLEDSAMYFCASSNQETSYEQYFGPGTRLTVT.

This chain connects TRBV5-1 to TRBJ2-3, with a tentative D call TRBD1 (6 bases). V was trimmed by 3 bases and J by 2 bases, leaving 13 bases between them. Germline values: CDR1 SGHRS, CDR2 YFSETQ. The CDR3 extends over 15 amino acids. The DNA for the CDR3 is TGCGCCAGCAGCTCTCTGGGGGCGGACACAGATACGCAGTATTTT. Its translation: CASSSLGADTDTQYF.

This chain connects TRBV27 to TRBJ1-3; TRBD1 matches at 7 bases. V was clipped by 6 bases and J by 5 bases; unmatched bases: 7. The CDR3 covers 14 residues. Germline assignment: CDR1 MNHEY and CDR2 SMNVEV (reference sequence). The CDR3 DNA follows: TGTGCCAGCAGCCAGGGACAGTATCGAAACACCATATATTTT. The encoded protein is CASSQGQYRNTIYF.

V usage is TRBV28 and J usage is TRBJ2-7; 11 positions match TRBD2. The J segment lost 2 bases and the V segment lost 5 bases, leaving 5 bases of the junction unmatched. The CDR3 totals 15 residues. CDR1 is MDHEN, CDR2 SYDVKM, per germline. In DNA, the CDR3 is TGTGCCAGCAGTACACTAGCGGGAGTAGCCTACGAGCAGTACTTC. Translating it yields CASSTLAGVAYEQYF.

This clone was observed a few times. The rearrangement joins TRBV5-6 to TRBJ1-1; D uncertain. Germline V CDR1 and CDR2: SGHDT, YYEEEE. This CDR3 has 16 amino acids. V was pared by 3 bases and J by 4 bases, with 19 bases between. This CDR3 reads CASSSPGWGEATEAFF. The CDR3 bases are TGTGCCAGCAGCTCGCCGGGGTGGGGTGAGGCCACTGAAGCTTTCTTT.

The chain combines TRBV5-6 with TRBJ1-1; no reliable D call. V was trimmed by 0 bases and J by 7 bases, leaving 7 bases between them. From germline, CDR1 is SGHDT and CDR2 YYEEEE. This CDR3 has 12 amino acids. The DNA of the CDR3 is TGTGCCAGCAGCTTGGACGCCGGTGAAGCTTTCTTT. This codes for CASSLDAGEAFF. Variable domain in full (rest from reference TRBV5-6 and TRBJ1-1): DAGVTQSPTHLIKTRGQQVTLRCSPKSGHDTVSWYQQALGQGPQFIFQYYEEEERQRGNFPDRFSGHQFPNYSSELNVNALLLGDSALYLCASSLDAGEAFFGQGTRLTVV.

The genes are TRBV10-3 and TRBJ2-5, with TRBD1 identical over 9 bases. V lost 9 bases, J lost 4 bases, and 12 bases stayed unmatched. CDR1 is ENHRY, CDR2 SYGVKD, per germline. This CDR3 comprises 15 residues. In DNA form, the CDR3 reads TGTGCCATATCCGCGGGACAGGGAATGGGAGAGACCCAGTACTTC. This codes for CAISAGQGMGETQYF.

The gene calls are TRBV6-6 and TRBJ1-2; the match to TRBD1 covers 11 bases. V gave up 4 bases and J gave up 7 bases; unmatched junction bases: 5. The CDR3 consists of 14 residues. Germline loops: CDR1 MNHNY, CDR2 SVGAGI (reference sequence). The CDR3 DNA reads as TGTGCCAGCAGTTCTGGACAGGGGGCCTCTGGCTACACCTTC. It specifies CASSSGQGASGYTF.

This chain connects TRBV2 to TRBJ2-5, with D tentatively TRBD1 (5 bases). Germline-derived CDR1 and CDR2 are SNHLY and FYNNEI. V dropped 4 bases and J dropped 4 bases, with 10 bases sitting between them. The CDR3 covers 13 residues. The CDR3 loop reads CASSGQSRETQYF. The CDR3 nucleotides read TGTGCCAGCAGTGGACAGTCTCGAGAGACCCAGTACTTC.

J is TRBJ1-3 and V is TRBV11-2; 8 nucleotides match TRBD1. This CDR3 comprises 15 residues. Per the germline V gene, CDR1 is SGHAT and CDR2 is FQNNGV. V was pared by 4 bases and J by 4 bases, with 6 bases of the junction left unmatched. CDR3: CASSSDRARGNTIYF. The CDR3 region has the DNA TGTGCCAGCAGCTCGGACAGGGCAAGGGGAAACACCATATATTTT.

The gene calls are TRBV12-5 and TRBJ1-2; no clear D. The V and J ends lost 6 bases and 1 base respectively, with 12 bases between them. The CDR3 loop spans 14 amino acids. Germline CDR1 and CDR2: LGHNT and FRNRAP. In nucleotides, the CDR3 is TGTGCTAGTGGCTCGGACGGGAATAACTATGGCTACACCTTC. This codes for CASGSDGNNYGYTF.

The chain employs TRBV2 and TRBJ2-7; TRBD2 aligns across 8 bases. The V segment lost 8 bases and the J segment 3 bases; nucleotides outside the gene matches: 9. The CDR3 contains 14 residues. Germline V gene lookup returns CDR1 SNHLY and CDR2 FYNNEI. CDR3 sequence (DNA): TGTGCCAGCGGGGCCCGGACTAGCAGCTACGAGCAGTACTTC. Protein: CASGARTSSYEQYF.

The V gene is TRBV28, the J gene TRBJ2-7, with D perhaps TRBD2 (5 bases). This CDR3 is 13 amino acids long. V was trimmed by 5 bases and J by 1 base, leaving 9 bases between them. Germline lookup yields CDR1 MDHEN and CDR2 SYDVKM. The CDR3 loop is CASSEGRSYEQYF. The DNA of the CDR3 is TGTGCCAGCAGTGAAGGGAGATCCTACGAGCAGTACTTC.

The V and J genes are TRBV6-4 and TRBJ1-2, with unresolved D. The V gene lost 6 bases and the J gene lost 2 bases, with 16 bases spanning the gap. Germline assignment: CDR1 MRHNA and CDR2 SNTAGT. CDR3 length: 15 residues. CDR3 sequence (DNA): TGTGCCAGCAGCCCCTCAGACACCATCAACTATGGCTACACCTTC. Translation gives CASSPSDTINYGYTF.

The V gene is TRBV5-5, the J gene TRBJ2-7; 7 bases line up with TRBD2. Germline V gene data show CDR1 as SGHKS and CDR2 as YYEKEE (reference sequence). The CDR3 has 15 amino acids. V dropped 6 bases and J dropped 1; count of bases not matched to a gene: 10. In nucleotides, the CDR3 is TGTGCCAGCACCTTCGCCGGGGGAGGGTCCTACGAGCAGTACTTC. It yields the protein CASTFAGGGSYEQYF.

Of note for this clone: Other DNA sequences within the sample encode an identical CDR3. The chain recombines TRBV28 with TRBJ2-7, with a possible D match to TRBD1 (5 bases). CDR3 size: 14 residues. V was pared by 3 bases and J by 0 bases, with 9 bases between. The germline gives CDR1 MDHEN, CDR2 SYDVKM. The CDR3, as DNA: TGTGCCAGCAGTTTCCGGCAGGGCTCCTACGAGCAGTACTTC. Protein sequence: CASSFRQGSYEQYF.

The chain uses TRBV9 and TRBJ2-5, with 7 bases that match TRBD1. This CDR3 is built from 14 residues. Looked up from germline, CDR1 is SGDLS and CDR2 is YYNGEE. With V trimmed by 0 bases and J by 4 bases, 3 bases remained unmatched. The chain's CDR3 is CASSVGGGPETQYF. For the CDR3, the DNA is TGTGCCAGCAGCGTAGGAGGGGGCCCAGAGACCCAGTACTTC.

The rearrangement links TRBV10-3 to TRBJ1-5; TRBD1 agrees at 9 bases. V shed 6 bases and J 5 bases; nucleotides not matched to a gene: 2. This CDR3 has 13 amino acids. CDR1 and CDR2 from the germline V gene are ENHRY and SYGVKD. The CDR3 DNA reads TGTGCCATCAGGGGACAGGGCGATCAGCCCCAGCATTTT. This encodes CAIRGQGDQPQHF.

V usage is TRBV2 and J usage is TRBJ2-1, with 9 bases aligning to TRBD1. The CDR3 has 14 residues. J was trimmed by 3 bases and V by 7 bases; bases with no gene match: 4. CDR1 is SNHLY, CDR2 FYNNEI, per germline. CDR3 in DNA: TGTGCCAGCACAAGGACAGGGGACTACAATGAGCAGTTCTTC. Its protein product is CASTRTGDYNEQFF.